This T cell receptor (beta chain) derives from a study of radiation and T cells in renal cell carcinoma. Points from the study as a whole: From baseline, blood top tumor clonotypes peaked at 2 weeks post-radiation. Dominant CDR3 motifs were more common in irradiated tumors than controls. Baseline intratumoral clonotype presence is unknown without pretreatment biopsies.

J was trimmed by 5 bases and V by 3 bases; bases with no gene match: 0. CDR1 is SGDLS and CDR2 is YYNGEE in the germline V gene. The CDR3 contains 12 residues. As for treatment: 15 Gy SBRT to primary tumor, nephrectomy 4 weeks later. Nephrectomy followed 15 Gy stereotactic body radiation by 4 weeks. Assay used: immunoSEQ multiplex PCR; TCRdb lists only in-frame clones, some missing. Of approximately 23,000 clones listed, 40% to 55% are singletons. Worth noting for this clone: Its antigen is unknown.

The receptor was isolated from a woman between 50 and 59 years old with renal cell carcinoma. The material was tumor tissue, obtained from a patient whose treatment included radiotherapy and nephrectomy. The chain employs TRBV9 and TRBJ2-7, with 9 positions matching TRBD1. CDR3 nucleotide sequence: TGTGCCAGCAGCGGACAGGGGGACGAGCAGTACTTC. This codes for CASSGQGDEQYF.